This is a list of T cell receptor beta chains from one sample in a study of siplizumab effects on memory and regulatory T cells. The assay was immunoSEQ multiplex PCR, and TCRdb's table has in-frame clones only and misses some. The sample carries approximately 97,000 clones, 80% to 95% recorded once. The sample consisted of CD4+ T cells sorted from blood. The receptors originated from a human donor in good health. Both conserved end residues are part of each CDR3. D genes are given only for firm matches. Clone size appears in some rows only: once, few, many, or a class for an expanded clone.

>NA|TRBJ2-1|NA|TRBV9
TGTGCCAGCAGCCCACAAAATTCCTACAATGAGCAGTTCTTC
CASSPQNSYNEQFF
>NA|TRBJ2-2|TRBD1|TRBV11-3
TGTGCCAGCAGCTCACCCCCCTCGGGACAGGCCCTTACGGAGACCGGGGAGCTGTTTTTT
CASSSPPSGQALTETGELFF
>NA|TRBJ2-1|TRBD2|TRBV5-1
TGCGCCAGCAGCTTAGGAGCGGGGCCCTACAATGAGCAGTTCTTC
CASSLGAGPYNEQFF
>NA|TRBJ2-7|NA|TRBV7-3
TGTGCCAGCAGCTCCCCAGGGTCCGAGCAGTACTTC
CASSSPGSEQYF
>NA|TRBJ1-2|TRBD1|TRBV2
TGTGCCAGCAGTGAGGGACAGGTTTTAAACTATGGCTACACCTTC
CASSEGQVLNYGYTF
>NA|TRBJ2-2|NA|TRBV5-1
TGCGCCAGCAGCTTGGATGGGGTTGGGGAGCTGTTTTTT
CASSLDGVGELFF
>NA|TRBJ1-1|NA|TRBV28
TGTGCCAGCAGTCTACACGGGATGGACGAAGCTTTCTTT
CASSLHGMDEAFF
>once|TRBJ1-5|TRBD1|TRBV5-1
TGCGCCAGCAGCTTGGGGACAGGGCGCGGGCAGCCCCAGCATTTT
CASSLGTGRGQPQHF
>NA|TRBJ2-7|TRBD1|TRBV9
TGTGCCAGCAGCGTAGCTCGGACAGGGTCGGAAGAGCAGTACTTC
CASSVARTGSEEQYF
>NA|TRBJ2-1|TRBD2|TRBV27
TGTGCCAGCAGTTTATCTGAAAAAGGGACTAGGCAGTTCTTC
CASSLSEKGTRQFF
>NA|TRBJ2-5|NA|TRBV6-6
TGTGCCAGCAGTTACCCAAGGGAGACCCAGTACTTC
CASSYPRETQYF
>NA|TRBJ1-2|NA|TRBV15
TGTGCCACCAGCAGAGATGGGTCAGGGAAGGTCTATGGCTACACCTTC
CATSRDGSGKVYGYTF
>NA|TRBJ2-2|TRBD2|TRBV2
TGTGCCAGCAGTGAAAGGACTAGCGGGAGGGAAAACACCGGGGAGCTGTTTTTT
CASSERTSGRENTGELFF
>NA|TRBJ2-4|TRBD1|TRBV5-6
TGTGCCAGCAGCTTGATGACAGGGCTAGCCAAAAACATTCAGTACTTC
CASSLMTGLAKNIQYF
>NA|TRBJ2-7|TRBD2|TRBV14
TGTGCCAGCAGCCAAGGACTAGCGGGAGTGTACGAGCAGTACTTC
CASSQGLAGVYEQYF
>NA|TRBJ2-1|TRBD2|TRBV7-6
TGTGCCAGCAGACTAGCGGGAGGTTACAATGAGCAGTTCTTC
CASRLAGGYNEQFF
>NA|TRBJ2-3|NA|TRBV28
TGTGCCAGCCTTAGCACAGATACGCAGTATTTT
CASLSTDTQYF
>NA|TRBJ2-3|NA|TRBV5-4
TGTGCCAGCAGCCCACGTGATGGTATAGAGTATTTT
CASSPRDGIEYF
>NA|TRBJ2-1|NA|TRBV11-3
TGTGCCAGCAGCTACGGGACTTATGACAATGAGCAGTTCTTC
CASSYGTYDNEQFF
>NA|TRBJ1-5|NA|TRBV28
TGTGCCAGCAGTTTCCTGGGACTCAAGGGGAATCAGCCCCAGCATTTT
CASSFLGLKGNQPQHF
>NA|TRBJ2-7|TRBD2|TRBV9
TGTGCCAGCAGCGCTCGGACTAGCGGGAGAGTCGACGAGCAGTACTTC
CASSARTSGRVDEQYF
>NA|TRBJ2-7|TRBD1|TRBV19
TGTGCCAGTAGTATTGGCCTAGTAGGGACAGGAGCCTACGAGCAGTACTTC
CASSIGLVGTGAYEQYF
>NA|TRBJ1-5|TRBD1|TRBV2
TGTGCCAGCAGTGTGCGGGACAGGATAAATCAGCCCCAGCATTTT
CASSVRDRINQPQHF
>NA|TRBJ1-3|TRBD1|TRBV5-1
TGCGCCAGCAGGCTGACAGGGGTGCGAGGAAACACCATATATTTT
CASRLTGVRGNTIYF
>NA|TRBJ1-1|TRBD1|TRBV9
TGTGCCAGCAGCGTTCGACAGGGGGCCACTGAAGCTTTCTTT
CASSVRQGATEAFF
>NA|TRBJ2-5|NA|TRBV10-3
TGTGCCATCGCCGCCAGGGAAGAGACCCAGTACTTC
CAIAAREETQYF
>NA|TRBJ2-3|NA|TRBV11-2
TGTGCCAGCAGCTTAGGCGGGGAAGGAACAGATACGCAGTATTTT
CASSLGGEGTDTQYF
>NA|TRBJ1-5|NA|TRBV21-1
TGTGCCAGCGATCAGCCCCAGCATTTT
CASDQPQHF
>NA|TRBJ2-4|NA|TRBV5-6
TGTGCCACTCGAACTACGGGGGAGGAAAACATTCAGTACTTC
CATRTTGEENIQYF
>NA|TRBJ1-1|NA|TRBV19
TGTGCCAGTAGTACAGGCCCTACCCCGAACACTGAAGCTTTCTTT
CASSTGPTPNTEAFF
>NA|TRBJ2-7|TRBD1|TRBV30
TGTGCCTGGGGCACCGGGACAGGGGCGTACGAGCAGTACTTC
CAWGTGTGAYEQYF